The present T cell receptor beta chain was sequenced within a study of blood T cell repertoires in COVID-19. Study in general: Italy, Spain and the United States were the sources of the convalescent and acute COVID-19 samples. Sources were T cells, B-cell-depleted T cells, or PBMCs; the material itself was cDNA or gDNA.

CDR1 is SGDLS, CDR2 YYNGEE, per germline. This CDR3 spans 15 amino acids. The ends were cut back, 7 bases at V and 4 bases at J, with 20 bases in the middle. Original processing methods: By means of reference gene primer amplification, nucleated cell counts were estimated. Here immunoSEQ multiplex PCR was the method, and the copy in TCRdb shows in-frame clones only, minus some. V and J calls and clone size follow that table, whereas D and trimming were derived from the DNA. The table has under 300,000 clones, approximately 79% seen once. Sequenced input: peripheral blood. The clonotype originates from a woman in her 40s with active or convalescent COVID-19. The chain employs TRBV9 and TRBJ1-2, with no clear D. This chain's CDR3 is CASGAAASSVYGYTF. The CDR3, as DNA: TGTGCCAGCGGAGCCGCCGCGTCGTCCGTCTATGGCTACACCTTC.